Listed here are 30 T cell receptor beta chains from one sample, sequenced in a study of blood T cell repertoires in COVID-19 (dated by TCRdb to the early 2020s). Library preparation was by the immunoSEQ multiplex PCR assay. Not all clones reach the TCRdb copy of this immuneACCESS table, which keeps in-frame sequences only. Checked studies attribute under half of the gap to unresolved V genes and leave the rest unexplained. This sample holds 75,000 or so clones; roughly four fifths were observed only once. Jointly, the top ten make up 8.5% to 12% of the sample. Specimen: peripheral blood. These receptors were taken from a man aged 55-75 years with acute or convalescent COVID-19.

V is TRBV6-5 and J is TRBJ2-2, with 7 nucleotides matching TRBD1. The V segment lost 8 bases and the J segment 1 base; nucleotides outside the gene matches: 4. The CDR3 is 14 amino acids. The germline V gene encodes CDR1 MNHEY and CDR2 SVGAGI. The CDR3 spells CASLGQKNTGELFF. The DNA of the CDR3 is TGTGCCAGCCTGGGACAGAAGAACACCGGGGAGCTGTTTTTT.

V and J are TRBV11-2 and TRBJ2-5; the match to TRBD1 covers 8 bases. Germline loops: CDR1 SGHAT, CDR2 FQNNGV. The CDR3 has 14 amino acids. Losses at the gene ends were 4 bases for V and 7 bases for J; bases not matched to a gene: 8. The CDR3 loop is CASSSGQAYGTQYF. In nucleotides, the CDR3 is TGTGCCAGCAGCTCGGGACAGGCGTACGGGACCCAGTACTTC.

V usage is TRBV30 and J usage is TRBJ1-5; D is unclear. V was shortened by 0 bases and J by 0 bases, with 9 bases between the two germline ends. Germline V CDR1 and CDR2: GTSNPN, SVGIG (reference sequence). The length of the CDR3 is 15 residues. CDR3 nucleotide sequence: TGTGCCTGGAGTGTAGGAGGGATTAGCAATCAGCCCCAGCATTTT. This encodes CAWSVGGISNQPQHF.

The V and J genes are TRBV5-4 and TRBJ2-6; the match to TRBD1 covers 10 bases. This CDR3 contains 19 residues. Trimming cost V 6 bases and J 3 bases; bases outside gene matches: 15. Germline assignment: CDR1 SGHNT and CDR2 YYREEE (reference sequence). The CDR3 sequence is CASIRDRDRGSFGANVLTF. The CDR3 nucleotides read TGTGCCAGCATCCGCGACCGGGACAGGGGATCATTTGGGGCCAACGTCCTGACTTTC. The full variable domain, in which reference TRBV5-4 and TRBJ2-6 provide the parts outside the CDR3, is ETGVTQSPTHLIKTRGQQVTLRCSSQSGHNTVSWYQQALGQGPQFIFQYYREEENGRGNFPPRFSGLQFPNYSSELNVNALELDDSALYLCASIRDRDRGSFGANVLTFGAGSRLTVL.

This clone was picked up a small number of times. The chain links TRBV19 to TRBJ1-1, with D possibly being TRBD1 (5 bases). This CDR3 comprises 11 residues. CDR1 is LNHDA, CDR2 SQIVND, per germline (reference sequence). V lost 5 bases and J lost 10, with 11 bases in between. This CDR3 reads CASSLPGIAFF. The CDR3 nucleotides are TGTGCCAGTAGTCTTCCAGGGATAGCTTTCTTT.

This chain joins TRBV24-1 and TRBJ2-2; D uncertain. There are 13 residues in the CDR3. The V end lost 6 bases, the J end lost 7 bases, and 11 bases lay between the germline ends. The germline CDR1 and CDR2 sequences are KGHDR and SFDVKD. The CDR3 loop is CATSHSTGGELFF. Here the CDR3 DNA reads TGTGCCACCAGTCATAGTACCGGCGGGGAGCTGTTTTTT.

CDR3 amino acids: CASRRMLPNYGYTF. In DNA, the CDR3 is TGTGCAAGTCGCCGAATGCTACCGAACTATGGCTACACCTTC. The chain couples TRBV12-2 to TRBJ1-2. TRBV12-2 is given as a pseudogene. The CDR3 contains 14 residues.

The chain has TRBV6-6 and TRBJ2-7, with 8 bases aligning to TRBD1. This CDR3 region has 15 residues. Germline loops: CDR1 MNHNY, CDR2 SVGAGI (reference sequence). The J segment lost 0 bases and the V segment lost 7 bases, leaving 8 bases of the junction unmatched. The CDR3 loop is CASKLGQGPSYEQYF. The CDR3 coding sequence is TGTGCCAGCAAACTCGGACAGGGCCCCTCCTACGAGCAGTACTTC.

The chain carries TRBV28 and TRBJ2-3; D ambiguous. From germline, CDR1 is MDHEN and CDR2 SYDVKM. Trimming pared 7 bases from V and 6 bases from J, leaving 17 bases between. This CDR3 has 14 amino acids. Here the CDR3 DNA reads TGTGCCAGCAAAGACTTGTTACGAAGCGATACGCAGTATTTT. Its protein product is CASKDLLRSDTQYF.

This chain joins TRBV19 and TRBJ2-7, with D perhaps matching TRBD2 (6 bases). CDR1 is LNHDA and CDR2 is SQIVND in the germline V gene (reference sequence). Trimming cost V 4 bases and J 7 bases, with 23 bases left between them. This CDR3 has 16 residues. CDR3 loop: CASSTSNGPDRGEQYF. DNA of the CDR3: TGTGCCAGTAGTACCTCAAACGGCCCCGATCGGGGGGAGCAGTACTTC.

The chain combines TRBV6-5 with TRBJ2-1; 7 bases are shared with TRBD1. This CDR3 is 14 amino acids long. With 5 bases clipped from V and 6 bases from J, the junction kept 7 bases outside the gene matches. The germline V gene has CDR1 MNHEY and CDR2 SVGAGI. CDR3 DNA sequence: TGTGCCAGCAGTACCCGGGACAGCTTCAATGAGCAGTTCTTC. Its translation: CASSTRDSFNEQFF.

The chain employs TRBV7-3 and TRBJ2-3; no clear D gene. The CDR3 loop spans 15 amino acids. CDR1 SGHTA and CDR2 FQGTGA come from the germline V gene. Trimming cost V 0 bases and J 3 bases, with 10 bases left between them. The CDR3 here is CASSLTFAATDTQYF. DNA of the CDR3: TGTGCCAGCAGCTTAACGTTTGCGGCAACAGATACGCAGTATTTT.

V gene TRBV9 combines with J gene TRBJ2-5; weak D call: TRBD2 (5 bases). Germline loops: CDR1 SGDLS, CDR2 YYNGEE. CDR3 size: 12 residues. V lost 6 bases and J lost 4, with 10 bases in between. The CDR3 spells CASKAGRETQYF. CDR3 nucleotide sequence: TGTGCCAGCAAGGCGGGTCGAGAGACCCAGTACTTC.

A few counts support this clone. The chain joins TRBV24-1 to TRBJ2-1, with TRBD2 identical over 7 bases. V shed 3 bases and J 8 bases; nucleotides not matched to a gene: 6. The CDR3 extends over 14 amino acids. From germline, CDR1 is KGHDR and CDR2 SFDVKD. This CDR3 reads CATSDGGGVDEQFF. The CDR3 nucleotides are TGTGCCACCAGTGATGGTGGGGGGGTTGATGAGCAGTTCTTC.

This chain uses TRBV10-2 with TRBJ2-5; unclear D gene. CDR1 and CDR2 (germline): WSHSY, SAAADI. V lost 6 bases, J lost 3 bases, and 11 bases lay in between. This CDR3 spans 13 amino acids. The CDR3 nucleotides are TGCGCCAGCAGAGATCGTCCGGAAGAGACCCAGTACTTC. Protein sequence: CASRDRPEETQYF.

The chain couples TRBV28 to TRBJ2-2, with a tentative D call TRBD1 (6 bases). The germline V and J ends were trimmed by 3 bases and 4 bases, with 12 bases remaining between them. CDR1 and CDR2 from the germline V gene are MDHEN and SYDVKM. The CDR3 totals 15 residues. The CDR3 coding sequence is TGTGCCAGCAGTTTGGGGGCAGGGATCACCGGGGAGCTGTTTTTT. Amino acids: CASSLGAGITGELFF. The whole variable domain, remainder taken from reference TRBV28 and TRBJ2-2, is DVKVTQSSRYLVKRTGEKVFLECVQDMDHENMFWYRQDPGLGLRLIYFSYDVKMKEKGDIPEGYSVSREKKERFSLILESASTNQTSMYLCASSLGAGITGELFFGEGSRLTVL.

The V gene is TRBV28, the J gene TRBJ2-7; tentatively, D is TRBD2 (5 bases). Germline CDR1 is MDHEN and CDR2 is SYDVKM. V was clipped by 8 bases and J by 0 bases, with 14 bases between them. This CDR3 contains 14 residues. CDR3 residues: CASGRLQDSYEQYF. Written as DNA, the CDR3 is TGTGCCAGCGGGAGACTCCAAGACTCCTACGAGCAGTACTTC.

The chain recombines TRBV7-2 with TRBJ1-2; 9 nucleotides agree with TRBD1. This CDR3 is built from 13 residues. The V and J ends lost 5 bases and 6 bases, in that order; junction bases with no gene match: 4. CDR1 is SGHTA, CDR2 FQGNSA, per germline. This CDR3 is CASSPGQGNGYTF. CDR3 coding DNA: TGTGCCAGCAGCCCCGGACAGGGGAATGGCTACACCTTC.

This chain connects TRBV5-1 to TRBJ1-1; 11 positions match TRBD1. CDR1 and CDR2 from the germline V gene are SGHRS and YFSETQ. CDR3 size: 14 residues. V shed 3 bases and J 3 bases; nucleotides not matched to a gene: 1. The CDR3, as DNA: TGCGCCAGCAGCTCGGGACAGGGGGACACTGAAGCTTTCTTT. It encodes CASSSGQGDTEAFF.

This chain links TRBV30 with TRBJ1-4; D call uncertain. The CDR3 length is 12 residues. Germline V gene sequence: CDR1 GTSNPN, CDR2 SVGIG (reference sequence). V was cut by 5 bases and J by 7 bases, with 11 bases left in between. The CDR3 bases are TGTGCCTGGCGATTCGGGATTGAAAAACTGTTTTTT. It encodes CAWRFGIEKLFF.

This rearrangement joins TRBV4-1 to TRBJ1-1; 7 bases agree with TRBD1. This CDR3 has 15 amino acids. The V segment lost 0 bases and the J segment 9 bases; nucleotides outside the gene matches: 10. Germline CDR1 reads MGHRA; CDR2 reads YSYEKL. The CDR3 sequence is CASSQDWLTRGQAFF. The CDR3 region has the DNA TGCGCCAGCAGCCAAGATTGGCTGACAAGGGGGCAAGCTTTCTTT.

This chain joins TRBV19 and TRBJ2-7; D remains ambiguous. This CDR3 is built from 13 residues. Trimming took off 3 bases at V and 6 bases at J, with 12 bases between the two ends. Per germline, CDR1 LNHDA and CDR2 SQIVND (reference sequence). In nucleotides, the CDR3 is TGTGCCAGTAGTATCCGGTTTCAAGTCGAGCAGTACTTC. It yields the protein CASSIRFQVEQYF.

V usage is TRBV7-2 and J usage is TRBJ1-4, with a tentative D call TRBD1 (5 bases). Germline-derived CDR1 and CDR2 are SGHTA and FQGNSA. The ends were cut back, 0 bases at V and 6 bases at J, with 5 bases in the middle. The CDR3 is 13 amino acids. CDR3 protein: CASSLARDEKLFF. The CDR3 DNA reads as TGTGCCAGCAGCTTAGCCAGGGATGAAAAACTGTTTTTT.

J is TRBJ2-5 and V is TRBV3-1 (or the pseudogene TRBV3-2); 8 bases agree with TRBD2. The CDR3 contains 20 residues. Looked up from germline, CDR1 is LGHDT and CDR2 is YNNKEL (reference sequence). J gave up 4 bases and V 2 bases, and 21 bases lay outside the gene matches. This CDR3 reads CASSQRLISGGVQSSETQYF. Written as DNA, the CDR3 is TGTGCCAGCAGCCAACGCCTGATCAGCGGGGGAGTACAATCTTCAGAGACCCAGTACTTC.

This chain's CDR3 is CASTPGINTGELFF. The CDR3 DNA is TGTGCCAGCACCCCGGGGATCAACACCGGGGAGCTGTTTTTT. The chain has TRBV2 and TRBJ2-2; maybe TRBD2 (5 bases). CDR3 length: 14 amino acids. CDR1 is SNHLY, CDR2 FYNNEI, per germline. The germline V and J ends were trimmed by 7 bases and 2 bases, with 11 bases remaining between them.

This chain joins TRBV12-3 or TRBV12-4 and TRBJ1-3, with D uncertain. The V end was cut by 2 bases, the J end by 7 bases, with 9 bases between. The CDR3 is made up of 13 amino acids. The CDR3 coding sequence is TGTGCCAGCAGTTTACATTATGGCAACACCATATATTTT. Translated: CASSLHYGNTIYF.

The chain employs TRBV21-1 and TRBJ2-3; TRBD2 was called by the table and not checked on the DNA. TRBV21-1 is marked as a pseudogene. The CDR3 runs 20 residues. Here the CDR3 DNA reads TGTGCCAGCAGCAAGTTGGGGGGCATTATAGCGGGGAGGATCACAGATACGCAGTATTTT. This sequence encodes CASSKLGGIIAGRITDTQYF.

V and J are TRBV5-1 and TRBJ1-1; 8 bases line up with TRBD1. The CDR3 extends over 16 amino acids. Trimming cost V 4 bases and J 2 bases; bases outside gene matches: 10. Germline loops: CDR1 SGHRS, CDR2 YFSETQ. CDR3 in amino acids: CASSIRGRGPNTEAFF. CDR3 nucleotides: TGCGCCAGCAGCATCCGGGGCAGGGGGCCTAACACTGAAGCTTTCTTT.

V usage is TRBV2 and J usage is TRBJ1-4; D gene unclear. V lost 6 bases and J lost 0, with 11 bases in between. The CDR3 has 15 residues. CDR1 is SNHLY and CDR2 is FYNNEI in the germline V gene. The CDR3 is CASRGVGATNEKLFF. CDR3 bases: TGTGCCAGCAGGGGAGTTGGCGCAACTAATGAAAAACTGTTTTTT.

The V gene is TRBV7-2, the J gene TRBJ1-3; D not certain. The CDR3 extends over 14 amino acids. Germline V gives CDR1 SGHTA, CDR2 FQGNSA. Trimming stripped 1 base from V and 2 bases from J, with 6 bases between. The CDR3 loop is CASSLVNTGNTIYF. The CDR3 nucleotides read TGTGCCAGCAGCTTAGTTAATACTGGAAACACCATATATTTT.